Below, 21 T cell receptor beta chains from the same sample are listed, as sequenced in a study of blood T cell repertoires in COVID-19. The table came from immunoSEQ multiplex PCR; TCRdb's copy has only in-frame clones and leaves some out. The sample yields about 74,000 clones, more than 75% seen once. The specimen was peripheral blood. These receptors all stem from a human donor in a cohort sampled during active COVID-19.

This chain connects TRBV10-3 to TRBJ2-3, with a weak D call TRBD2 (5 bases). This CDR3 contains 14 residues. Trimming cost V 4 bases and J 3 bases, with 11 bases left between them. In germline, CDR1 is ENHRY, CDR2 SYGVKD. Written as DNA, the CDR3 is TGTGCCATCAGTGTGGTAGCGTCGACAGATACGCAGTATTTT. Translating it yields CAISVVASTDTQYF.

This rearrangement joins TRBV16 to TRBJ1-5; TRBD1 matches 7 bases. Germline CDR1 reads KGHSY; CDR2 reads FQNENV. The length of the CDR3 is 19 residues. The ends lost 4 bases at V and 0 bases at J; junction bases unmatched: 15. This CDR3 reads CASSRNSGGYGLSNQPQHF. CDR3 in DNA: TGTGCCAGCAGCCGAAATTCAGGGGGGTACGGTCTTAGCAATCAGCCCCAGCATTTT.

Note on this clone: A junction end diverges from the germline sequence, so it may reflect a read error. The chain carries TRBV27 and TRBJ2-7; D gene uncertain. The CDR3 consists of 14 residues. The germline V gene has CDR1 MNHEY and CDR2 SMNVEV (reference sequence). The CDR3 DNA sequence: TGTGCCAGCCGTTTGACATCTCCCCCCTACGAGCAGTACTTC. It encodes CASRLTSPPYEQYF.

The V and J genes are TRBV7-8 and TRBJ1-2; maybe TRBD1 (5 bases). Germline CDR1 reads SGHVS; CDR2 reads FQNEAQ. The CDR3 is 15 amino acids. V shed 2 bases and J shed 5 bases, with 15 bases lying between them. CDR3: CASSLNSGQGYGYTF. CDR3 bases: TGTGCCAGCAGCTTAAATTCAGGGCAAGGGTATGGCTACACCTTC.

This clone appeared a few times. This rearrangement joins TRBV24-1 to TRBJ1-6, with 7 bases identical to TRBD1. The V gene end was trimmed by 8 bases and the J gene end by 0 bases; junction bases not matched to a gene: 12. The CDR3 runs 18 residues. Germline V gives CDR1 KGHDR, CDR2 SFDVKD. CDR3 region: CATTEAGQASSYNSPLHF. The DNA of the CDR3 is TGTGCCACCACCGAGGCTGGACAGGCGAGCTCCTATAATTCACCCCTCCACTTT.

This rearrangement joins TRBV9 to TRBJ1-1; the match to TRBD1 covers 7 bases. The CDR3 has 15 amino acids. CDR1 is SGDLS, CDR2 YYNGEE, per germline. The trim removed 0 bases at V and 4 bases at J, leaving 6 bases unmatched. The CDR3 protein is CASSVVGQGGTEAFF. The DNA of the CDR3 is TGTGCCAGCAGCGTAGTAGGCCAGGGGGGCACTGAAGCTTTCTTT. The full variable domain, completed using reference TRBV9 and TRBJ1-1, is DSGVTQTPKHLITATGQRVTLRCSPRSGDLSVYWYQQSLDQGLQFLIQYYNGEERAKGNILERFSAQQFPDLHSELNLSSLELGDSALYFCASSVVGQGGTEAFFGQGTRLTVV.

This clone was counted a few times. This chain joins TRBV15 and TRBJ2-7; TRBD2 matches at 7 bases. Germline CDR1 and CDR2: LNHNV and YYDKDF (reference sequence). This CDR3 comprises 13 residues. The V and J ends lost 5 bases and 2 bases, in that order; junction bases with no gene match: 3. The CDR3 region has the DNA TGTGCCACCAGCCGGGAGGATGCCTACGAGCAGTACTTC. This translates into CATSREDAYEQYF.

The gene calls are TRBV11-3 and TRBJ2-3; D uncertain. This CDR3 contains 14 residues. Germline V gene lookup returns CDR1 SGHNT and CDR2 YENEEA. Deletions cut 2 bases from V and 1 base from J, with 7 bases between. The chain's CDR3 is CASSLRLRTDTQYF. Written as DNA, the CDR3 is TGTGCCAGCAGCTTACGACTCCGCACAGATACGCAGTATTTT.

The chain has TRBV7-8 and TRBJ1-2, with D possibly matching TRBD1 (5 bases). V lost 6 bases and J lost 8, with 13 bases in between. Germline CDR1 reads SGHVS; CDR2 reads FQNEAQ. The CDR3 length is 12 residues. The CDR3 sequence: CASSPGIGGYTF. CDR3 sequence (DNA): TGTGCCAGCAGTCCAGGGATTGGGGGCTACACCTTC.

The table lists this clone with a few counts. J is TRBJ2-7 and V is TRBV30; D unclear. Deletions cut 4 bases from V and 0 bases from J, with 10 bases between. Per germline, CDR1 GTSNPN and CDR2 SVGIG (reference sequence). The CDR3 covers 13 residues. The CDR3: CAWMVSGSYEQYF. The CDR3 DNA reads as TGTGCCTGGATGGTATCGGGCTCCTACGAGCAGTACTTC.

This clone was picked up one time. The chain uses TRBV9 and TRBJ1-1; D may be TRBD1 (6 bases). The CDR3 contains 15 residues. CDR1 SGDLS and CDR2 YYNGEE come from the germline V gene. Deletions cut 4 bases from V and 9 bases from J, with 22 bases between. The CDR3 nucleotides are TGTGCCAGCAGCCCACACCTCGATTTACAGGGTAAAGCTTTCTTT. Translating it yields CASSPHLDLQGKAFF.

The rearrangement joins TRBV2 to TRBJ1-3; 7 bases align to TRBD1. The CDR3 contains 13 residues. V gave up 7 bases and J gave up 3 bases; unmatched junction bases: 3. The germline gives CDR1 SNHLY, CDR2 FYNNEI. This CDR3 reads CASNRDSGNTIYF. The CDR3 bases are TGTGCCAGCAATCGGGACAGTGGAAACACCATATATTTT.

Here the CDR3 reads CASSQWASEAFF. The CDR3 coding sequence is TGTGCCAGCAGCCAGTGGGCGTCGGAAGCTTTCTTT. The gene calls are TRBV6-2 or TRBV6-3 and TRBJ1-1; D is unclear. Germline-derived CDR1 and CDR2 are MNHEY and SVGEGT. V lost 6 bases and J 8 bases, leaving 13 bases between the germline ends. The CDR3 runs 12 residues.

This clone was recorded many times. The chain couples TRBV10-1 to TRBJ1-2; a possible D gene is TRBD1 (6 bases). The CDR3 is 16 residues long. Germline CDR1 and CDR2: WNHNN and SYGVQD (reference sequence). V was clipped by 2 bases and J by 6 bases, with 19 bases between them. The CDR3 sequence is CASSEPDNRDWDGYTF. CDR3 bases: TGCGCCAGCAGTGAGCCCGACAACAGGGATTGGGATGGCTACACCTTC.

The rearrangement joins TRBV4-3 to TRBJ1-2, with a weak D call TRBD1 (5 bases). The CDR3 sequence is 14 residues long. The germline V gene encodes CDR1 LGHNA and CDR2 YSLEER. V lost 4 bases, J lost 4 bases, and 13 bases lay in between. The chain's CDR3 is CASSLQARSYGYTF. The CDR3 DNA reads TGCGCCAGCAGCCTACAGGCTCGGAGCTATGGCTACACCTTC.

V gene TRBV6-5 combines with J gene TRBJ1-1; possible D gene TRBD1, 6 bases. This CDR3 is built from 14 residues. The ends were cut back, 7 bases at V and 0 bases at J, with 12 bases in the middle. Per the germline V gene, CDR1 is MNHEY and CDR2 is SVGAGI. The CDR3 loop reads CASTPDRMNTEAFF. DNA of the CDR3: TGTGCCAGCACCCCAGACAGGATGAACACTGAAGCTTTCTTT.

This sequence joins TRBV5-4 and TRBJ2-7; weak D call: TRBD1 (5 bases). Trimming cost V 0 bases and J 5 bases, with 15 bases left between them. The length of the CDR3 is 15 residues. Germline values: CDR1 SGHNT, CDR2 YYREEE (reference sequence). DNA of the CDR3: TGTGCCAGCAGCTTGGACTCAGGGTCCGTGGACGAGCAGTACTTC. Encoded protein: CASSLDSGSVDEQYF.

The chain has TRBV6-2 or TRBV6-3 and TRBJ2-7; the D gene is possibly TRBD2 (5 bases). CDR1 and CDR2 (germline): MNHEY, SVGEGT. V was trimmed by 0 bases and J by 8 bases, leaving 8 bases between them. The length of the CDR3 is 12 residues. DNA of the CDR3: TGTGCCAGCAGTTACTCCGGGGAGCAGCAGTACTTC. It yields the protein CASSYSGEQQYF.

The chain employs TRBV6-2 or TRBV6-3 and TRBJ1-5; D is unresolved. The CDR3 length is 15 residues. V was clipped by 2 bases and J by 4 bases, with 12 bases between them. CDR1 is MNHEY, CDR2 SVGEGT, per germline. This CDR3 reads CASSYAQIGNQPQHF. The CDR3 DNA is TGTGCCAGCAGTTACGCCCAGATCGGGAATCAGCCCCAGCATTTT.

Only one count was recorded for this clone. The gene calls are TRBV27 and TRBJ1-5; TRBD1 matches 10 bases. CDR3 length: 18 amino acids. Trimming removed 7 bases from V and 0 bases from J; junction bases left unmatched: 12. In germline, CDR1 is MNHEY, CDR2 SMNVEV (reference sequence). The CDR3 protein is CASTKTGGQVFSNQPQHF. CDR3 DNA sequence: TGTGCCAGCACCAAGACAGGGGGCCAAGTCTTTAGCAATCAGCCCCAGCATTTT.

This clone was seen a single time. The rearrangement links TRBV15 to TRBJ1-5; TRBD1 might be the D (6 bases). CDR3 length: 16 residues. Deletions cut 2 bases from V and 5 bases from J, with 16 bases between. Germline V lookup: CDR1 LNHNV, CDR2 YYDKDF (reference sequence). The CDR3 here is CATSRNQGWGHQPQHF. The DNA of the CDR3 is TGTGCCACCAGCAGAAACCAGGGATGGGGGCATCAGCCCCAGCATTTT.